This T cell receptor (beta chain) is drawn from a study of technical replicates of blood from a handful of donors. Profiled with immunoSEQ multiplex PCR; TCRdb holds only in-frame clones, not every one. The sample records some 80,000 clones, 85% to 95% being singletons. The sequence came from a human donor in good health. The sequenced material came from T cells isolated from PBMCs.

CDR3 protein: CASREISGQGGVARSYTF. The CDR3, as DNA: TGTGCCAGCAGAGAAATTTCGGGACAGGGAGGGGTTGCGCGTTCCTACACCTTC. V is TRBV6-1 and J is TRBJ1-2, with 9 nucleotides matching TRBD1. Germline V gene data show CDR1 as MNHNS and CDR2 as SASEGT. This CDR3 contains 18 residues. The trim removed 6 bases at V and 10 bases at J, leaving 24 bases unmatched.